Detailed here is one T cell receptor (beta chain). It lacks a known antigen. The record has no base qualities; no much larger clone is one base away. The sample is drawn from a study of shared clonotypes between healthy human individuals (dated by TCRdb to 2019 to 2021). Turning to the overall study: The cohort included three men and a couple of women between 18 and 49 years of age. For each donor, three plates each were used for CD4 naive and CD4 memory, two plates were used for CD8 naive, and one plate was used for CD8 memory. The study deeply sequenced blood TCR repertoires of several healthy adults to estimate repertoire size and the extent of clonotype sharing between individuals. Different laboratories and diverse techniques were used to prepare libraries and sequence TCR repertoires, to increase sequencing depth and limit assay-specific biases. Each donor's leukapheresis produced roughly between roughly 0.85 and 10 billion PBMCs. General conclusions and limits of the study: Pairwise subsampling led to the expectation that sequencing depth would affect the degree of clonotype sharing among donors. Estimated clonotype richness was generally larger for naive than for memory subsets. Rarefaction of sorted-subset datasets indicated incomplete sequencing despite the large sequencing depth. Sampling was restricted to blood, and TCR repertoires in tissue are likely to differ from TCR repertoires in blood. Clonotypes shared by all four sorted-subset donors showed higher generation probabilities than non-shared clonotypes. Across a handful of donors, approximately 5% of naive CD4, around 3.5% of naive CD8, 2.3% of memory CD4, and 0.3% to 0.45% of memory CD8 clonotypes were shared. Because the study included only a small number of donors, the genetic and exposure-history diversity represented was limited.

Using the deep immunoSEQ assay, TCR CDR3 regions were amplified from genomic DNA by multiplex PCR. Extracted genomic DNA from each cell subset was distributed evenly across all wells of several immunoSEQ 96-well plates, and each plate was treated as a replicate. For sorted subsets, each replicate PCR was loaded with about 0.2 ug genomic DNA, equivalent to approximately 33,000 T cell genomes. The purified libraries were quantified using a Qubit 3.0 fluorometer, sized with a Bioanalyzer 2100, and then quantified again using the KAPA Library Quantification kit. Every immunoSEQ 96-well plate was sequenced on a separate single-read 150-cycle Illumina NextSeq 550 flow cell. From the authors' description of their analysis: Because the immunoSEQ output held only junctional sequences and lacked quality scores, the filtering could not match the filtering applied to full-length reads. To assign V/J genes and CDR3, sequences were annotated against IMGT germline references using PyIR, a Python wrapper for IgBLAST v1.9. Reads were filtered out if the reads had weak V/J assignments (E-value above 1e-6), no CDR3, stop codons, out-of-frame junctions, or ambiguous translated residues. V3J clonotypes were defined as sequences sharing an identical inferred V gene, J gene, and CDR3 amino acid sequence. Percentage overlap between repertoires was calculated by dividing the number of shared unique clonotypes by the size of the smaller repertoire. Richness of each repertoire was evaluated using RTK rarefaction, the Chao1 estimator, and Recon v2.1 estimates of unobserved clonotypes. OLGA was used to compute generation probabilities for all TCRbeta clonotypes that the gDNA method yielded from a few donors. TCRdb mirrors the immuneACCESS table, restricted to in-frame sequences. Some clones are absent from its copies; in checked studies, under half trace to an unresolved V gene, and the reason for the others is unknown. From that table come the V and J calls and clone size; the DNA was used to work out D and trimming. For this sample there are some 630,000 clones; approximately 96% appear just once. The ten largest clones capture 0.11% of the sample.

For the CD8 naive samples, CD45RO-negative cells were positively selected for CCR7, yielding a CD45RA+CCR7+ population from which TemRA cells were excluded. The donors were healthy, HIV-negative adults who had no recently reported acute infections or vaccinations. All donors were Caucasian adults living in Nashville, Tennessee, USA. Blood was obtained by leukapheresis, after which PBMCs were separated by Ficoll-Histopaque density gradient centrifugation and cryopreserved in liquid nitrogen vapor phase. Analytical flow cytometry was used to check the purity and quantity of each magnetically sorted T cell population. From each sorted fraction, genomic DNA was isolated and quantified by UV absorbance on a Nanodrop 2000c. The trim is 5 bases for V and 3 bases for J, with a gap of 13 bases between the germline ends. In the germline V gene, CDR1 corresponds to KGHSH and CDR2 to LQKENI. The cysteine opens and the phenylalanine closes a CDR3 of 15 amino acids. The sequence is cut down to CDR3 DNA, 45 bases in frame from base 1.

The chain links TRBV18 with TRBJ1-4, with the D gene too uncertain to name. The sample consisted of naive CD8+ T cells sorted from blood. The sample's cell subset or site label, decoded: CD45RA+CCR7+. The sequence was obtained from a woman in her thirties in good health. The nucleotide sequence is given as TGTGCCAGCTCATCAAAGGCCAGTCCTAATGAAAAACTGTTTTTT. Its coded protein is CASSSKASPNEKLFF.